Each of the 13 T cell receptor beta chains below was sequenced from the same sample in a study of cytomegalovirus exposure and HLA in healthy donors. The PCR was carried out with 60 Vbeta primers and 13 Jbeta primers. TCRdb's copy holds only in-frame clones and misses some; the assay was immunoSEQ multiplex PCR. The sample yields some 150,000 clones, around four fifths seen once. Specimen: PBMCs. The receptors were gathered from a man aged 25 to 45 in good health and CMV-seropositive.

This chain connects TRBV29-1 to TRBJ2-3; D remains ambiguous. CDR3 size: 14 residues. Germline lookup yields CDR1 SQVTM and CDR2 ANQGSEA. Trimming took 7 bases from V and 1 from J, leaving 15 bases between them. This CDR3 is CSAQTPSRTDTQYF. The CDR3 DNA reads as TGCAGCGCTCAGACACCCTCTCGCACAGATACGCAGTATTTT.

V is TRBV13 and J is TRBJ1-2, with D unresolved. CDR1 is PRHDT, CDR2 FYEKMQ, per germline (reference sequence). Trimming took off 4 bases at V and 8 bases at J, with 14 bases between the two ends. The CDR3 sequence is 13 residues long. The CDR3 protein is CASSYWQRGGYTF. CDR3 nucleotides: TGTGCCAGCAGCTATTGGCAGAGAGGCGGCTACACCTTC.

This clone was recorded once. The chain joins TRBV5-5 to TRBJ2-3; maybe TRBD1 (5 bases). In germline, CDR1 is SGHKS, CDR2 YYEKEE (reference sequence). The length of the CDR3 is 14 residues. The ends were cut back, 1 base at V and 4 bases at J, with 10 bases in the middle. Here the CDR3 reads CASSLRQGPDTQYF. DNA for the CDR3: TGTGCCAGCAGCTTGCGGCAGGGCCCAGATACGCAGTATTTT.

This clone has only one observation. The chain has TRBV11-2 and TRBJ2-5; 10 nucleotides match TRBD1. There are 16 residues in the CDR3. CDR1 and CDR2 from the germline V gene are SGHAT and FQNNGV. After removal of 3 bases from V and 11 bases from J, the junction contained 15 bases not matched to a gene. CDR3 residues: CASSFQIPGQGPGQYF. The DNA of the CDR3 is TGTGCCAGCAGCTTCCAAATCCCGGGACAGGGGCCGGGGCAGTACTTC. Together with reference TRBV11-2 and TRBJ2-5, the CDR3 gives the full variable domain: EAGVAQSPRYKIIEKRQSVAFWCNPISGHATLYWYQQILGQGPKLLIQFQNNGVVDDSQLPKDRFSAERLKGVDSTLKIQPAKLEDSAVYLCASSFQIPGQGPGQYFGPGTRLLVL.

This clone was recorded once. The chain has TRBV18 and TRBJ1-5; 8 nucleotides align to TRBD1. Germline trimming cut 0 bases from V and 5 bases from J; bases unmatched to any gene: 6. There are 16 residues in the CDR3. Per germline, CDR1 KGHSH and CDR2 LQKENI. The DNA of the CDR3 is TGTGCCAGCTCACCACCGGGTTTACAGGGGGATCAGCCCCAGCATTTT. Its protein is CASSPPGLQGDQPQHF.

This sequence joins TRBV29-1 and TRBJ2-1; D not resolved. There are 14 residues in the CDR3. V was clipped by 3 bases and J by 3 bases, with 12 bases between them. Germline CDR1 is SQVTM and CDR2 is ANQGSEA. The CDR3 nucleotides read TGCAGCGTTGACGGTTCTCAGGACTACAATGAGCAGTTCTTC. Its translation is CSVDGSQDYNEQFF.

The chain carries TRBV2 and TRBJ1-6; the match to TRBD1 covers 8 bases. Trimming removed 4 bases from V and 8 bases from J; junction bases left unmatched: 10. Germline V gives CDR1 SNHLY, CDR2 FYNNEI. CDR3 size: 16 residues. Here the CDR3 reads CASSATGGVGDSPLHF. CDR3 in DNA: TGTGCCAGCAGTGCTACAGGGGGAGTCGGAGATTCACCCCTCCACTTT.

The CDR3 sequence: CASSLADEQFF. CDR3 DNA: TGCGCCAGCAGCTTGGCAGATGAGCAGTTCTTC. The chain carries TRBV5-1 and TRBJ2-1; D unresolved. The V and J ends lost 0 bases and 8 bases respectively, with 3 bases between them. This CDR3 spans 11 amino acids. Germline-derived CDR1 and CDR2 are SGHRS and YFSETQ.

The rearrangement uses TRBV30 and TRBJ1-2; D is perhaps TRBD1 (5 bases). This CDR3 is 10 amino acids long. Germline V gene sequence: CDR1 GTSNPN, CDR2 SVGIG (reference sequence). CDR3 in amino acids: CACGGGGYTF. The CDR3 DNA is TGTGCTTGCGGGGGAGGTGGCTACACCTTC.

J is TRBJ2-7 and V is TRBV9; 7 positions agree with TRBD1. V trimming: 5 bases; J trimming: 2 bases; junction bases outside the gene matches: 13. This CDR3 spans 16 amino acids. In germline, CDR1 is SGDLS, CDR2 YYNGEE. CDR3 in DNA: TGTGCCAGCAGTGACTCAGACAGGGATGGGGCCTACGAGCAGTACTTC. Encoded protein: CASSDSDRDGAYEQYF.

This CDR3 is CASRSDGLYNEQFF. The CDR3 nucleotides are TGCGCCAGCAGGAGTGACGGACTTTACAATGAGCAGTTCTTC. The V call is TRBV5-1, the J call TRBJ2-1; D is perhaps TRBD2 (5 bases). The germline CDR1 and CDR2 sequences are SGHRS and YFSETQ. V gave up 5 bases and J gave up 4 bases, with 13 bases separating them. The CDR3 is made up of 14 amino acids.

The chain couples TRBV9 to TRBJ1-2; 10 bases are a match to TRBD1. The CDR3 consists of 15 residues. V dropped 4 bases and J dropped 4; count of bases not matched to a gene: 7. CDR1 is SGDLS and CDR2 is YYNGEE in the germline V gene. CDR3 nucleotides: TGTGCCAGCAGCCTGGGACAGGGGAGTGTCTATGGCTACACCTTC. This encodes CASSLGQGSVYGYTF.

The rearrangement joins TRBV29-1 to TRBJ1-6, with D perhaps matching TRBD1 (6 bases). Trimming removed 6 bases at V and 8 bases at J, with 14 bases between. CDR3 size: 13 residues. Germline V lookup: CDR1 SQVTM, CDR2 ANQGSEA. CDR3 sequence reads: CSVGQNRDSPLHF. The CDR3 DNA follows: TGCAGCGTCGGACAGAACAGGGATTCACCCCTCCACTTT.